The rows below give T cell receptor beta chains drawn from one sample of a study of technical replicates of blood from four donors. The data were produced by immunoSEQ multiplex PCR, yet TCRdb's version contains in-frame clones alone and is incomplete. Of about 83,000 clones in the sample, approximately 94% were seen once. Sequencing input: T cells isolated from PBMCs. The source of these receptors is a human donor in good health. Each CDR3 is given with its conserved first and last residue. A D gene is named only where the DNA matches it firmly. Clone size appears in some rows only: once, few, many, or a class for an expanded clone.

TRBV11-2	once	TRBJ2-2	-	TGTGCCAGCAGCTTAGGAGACTCCCTCACCGGGGAGCTGTTTTTT	CASSLGDSLTGELFF
TRBV5-4	-	TRBJ1-5	TRBD1	TGTGCCAGCAGCTTACAGGGGTCGTCCCAGCCCCAGCATTTT	CASSLQGSSQPQHF
TRBV11-1	-	TRBJ1-2	-	TGTGCCAGCAGCGTCCACAGGACCCCAAGAGGTGGCTACACCTTC	CASSVHRTPRGGYTF
TRBV10-2	-	TRBJ2-7	-	TGCGCCAGCAGTGCCATGGGGGCCGGTCAAGAGCAGTACTTC	CASSAMGAGQEQYF
TRBV13	-	TRBJ2-1	-	TGTGCCAGCAGCTTCACGGTAAATGAGCAGTTCTTC	CASSFTVNEQFF
TRBV11-3	-	TRBJ2-1	TRBD2	TGTGCCAGCAGCTTAGTAGCGGGAGGGGGGAATGAGCAGTTCTTC	CASSLVAGGGNEQFF
TRBV28	once	TRBJ2-1	TRBD2	TGTGCCAGCAGGAGCGGGACTATATATGAGCAGTTCTTC	CASRSGTIYEQFF
TRBV7-3	-	TRBJ2-1	-	TGTGCCAGCAGCTTAGCGAGTTCGGGCTCCTACAATGAGCAGTTCTTC	CASSLASSGSYNEQFF
TRBV11-3	once	TRBJ2-1	TRBD2	TGTGCCAGCAGCTTCGCGGGAGAGACCGCGAATGAGCAGTTCTTC	CASSFAGETANEQFF
TRBV27	-	TRBJ1-1	-	TGTGCCAGCAGATTGGTACAGGGTTCTTTCACTGAAGCTTTCTTT	CASRLVQGSFTEAFF